These T cell receptor beta chains were read from a single sample in a study of identical twins. TCRdb re-analysed the 5' RACE reads in MiXCR, keeping a single row per CDR3 protein. This table has 1.5 million to 2 million distinct CDR3 sequences, roughly 35% appearing once. The sample was cord blood. These receptors were collected from a newborn girl in good health. Both conserved end residues are part of each CDR3. A D gene is named only where the DNA matches it firmly. Clone size is stated in some rows and not others, as once, few, many or a class when expanded.

j_call clone_size d_call v_call cdr3_aa cdr3_nt
TRBJ2-3 NA NA TRBV5-1 CASSHTAGATDTQYF TGCGCCAGCAGCCACACCGCGGGCGCCACAGATACGCAGTATTTT
TRBJ2-1 NA TRBD1 TRBV4-1 CASSQRMGQAYYNEQFF TGCGCCAGCAGCCAAAGAATGGGACAGGCATACTACAATGAGCAGTTCTTC
TRBJ1-2 many NA TRBV29-1 CSVPAKATGLSGYTF TGCAGCGTTCCCGCCAAGGCCACAGGGTTGTCCGGCTACACCTTC
TRBJ1-2 few NA TRBV6-1 CASSETVGAGGYTF TGTGCCAGCAGTGAAACGGTCGGGGCAGGGGGCTACACCTTC
TRBJ2-5 NA NA TRBV10-3 CAISNREETQYF TGTGCCATCAGTAACAGGGAAGAGACCCAGTACTTC
TRBJ1-4 NA TRBD1 TRBV12-3/TRBV12-4 CASRQGLNEKLFF TGTGCCAGCAGACAGGGGCTTAATGAAAAACTGTTTTTT
TRBJ2-3 NA TRBD1 TRBV7-9 CASSFLGTGGSTDTQYF TGTGCCAGCAGCTTTCTGGGGACAGGGGGCTCAACAGATACGCAGTATTTT
TRBJ1-1 few NA TRBV20-1 CSARGGANTEAFF TGCAGTGCTAGGGGGGGGGCGAACACTGAAGCTTTCTTT
TRBJ1-4 once NA TRBV2 CASSEPPGPPNEKLFF TGTGCCAGCAGTGAGCCTCCGGGACCGCCGAATGAAAAACTGTTTTTT
TRBJ2-3 few NA TRBV27 CASSRDQSTDTQYF TGTGCCAGCAGCCGGGACCAAAGCACAGATACGCAGTATTTT
TRBJ2-5 NA TRBD2 TRBV12-3/TRBV12-4 CASSLAASGMQTQYF TGTGCCAGCAGTTTAGCGGCTAGCGGGATGCAGACCCAGTACTTC
TRBJ1-2 few NA TRBV4-1 CASSQDLADRPYGYTF TGCGCCAGCAGCCAAGATCTAGCCGATCGGCCATATGGCTACACCTTC
TRBJ1-5 NA NA TRBV6-1 CASSDRQSNQPQHF TGTGCCAGCAGTGACAGGCAAAGCAATCAGCCCCAGCATTTT
TRBJ2-1 NA TRBD2 TRBV2 CASSYSGGRYNEQFF TGTGCCAGCAGTTATAGCGGGGGGCGGTACAATGAGCAGTTCTTC
TRBJ2-3 few NA TRBV6-1 CASSARGAITDTQYF TGTGCCAGCAGTGCTCGGGGGGCTATCACAGATACGCAGTATTTT
TRBJ2-4 NA TRBD2 TRBV6-6 CASRTSGGVLAKNIQYF TGTGCCAGCAGAACTAGCGGGGGCGTATTAGCCAAAAACATTCAGTACTTC
TRBJ2-7 few NA TRBV7-9 CASSYDPGRSSSYEQYF TGTGCCAGCAGCTACGATCCGGGACGTAGTAGCTCCTACGAGCAGTACTTC
TRBJ2-3 few TRBD2 TRBV11-2 CASSLVLGGLAGGGYTDTQYF TGTGCCAGCAGCTTAGTGTTAGGGGGACTAGCGGGAGGAGGTTACACAGATACGCAGTATTTT
TRBJ1-6 NA NA TRBV28 CASSFGLGSSYNSPLHF TGTGCCAGCAGTTTCGGGTTGGGCAGCTCCTATAATTCACCCCTCCACTTT
TRBJ2-3 many NA TRBV6-5 CASSYRVGTDTQYF TGTGCCAGCAGTTACCGAGTGGGCACAGATACGCAGTATTTT
TRBJ2-4 few NA TRBV4-1 CASSQDHENIQYF TGCGCCAGCAGCCAAGATCATGAGAACATTCAGTACTTC
TRBJ2-1 NA NA TRBV4-1 CASSQDRGGRSYNEQFF TGCGCCAGCAGCCAAGATAGGGGGGGGCGCTCCTACAATGAGCAGTTCTTC